This is a list of T cell receptor beta chains from one sample in a study of blood T cell repertoires in COVID-19. Libraries were prepared by immunoSEQ multiplex PCR; TCRdb keeps only in-frame clonotypes and omits some of them. There are 250,000 or so clones in the sample; under 90% occur only once, and around 3.5% lies in the top ten. Sample: PBMCs or T cells enriched from blood (not recorded which). The origin of the receptors is a woman aged 40 to 50 who had been exposed to COVID-19. The CDR3 runs from the conserved cysteine through the conserved F or W. The D gene is left open where the match is weak. Clone size is shown for a subset of rows, as once, few, many or a class of expanded clone.

J: TRBJ1-4; D: -; V: TRBV29-1; size: -; CDR3: CSGGVANEKLFF; DNA: TGCAGCGGGGGTGTCGCTAATGAAAAACTGTTTTTT
J: TRBJ1-1; D: -; V: TRBV18; size: many; CDR3: CASSPLAGNTEAFF; DNA: TGTGCCAGCTCACCCTTGGCGGGGAACACTGAAGCTTTCTTT
J: TRBJ1-1; D: TRBD1; V: TRBV2; size: -; CDR3: CASSGQGNTEAFF; DNA: TGTGCCAGCAGCGGACAGGGGAACACTGAAGCTTTCTTT
J: TRBJ1-4; D: -; V: TRBV2; size: few; CDR3: CASSERGGRTNEKLFF; DNA: TGTGCCAGCAGTGAACGGGGGGGGCGCACTAATGAAAAACTGTTTTTT
J: TRBJ1-1; D: -; V: TRBV15; size: -; CDR3: CATRRRGNTEAFF; DNA: TGTGCCACCCGCCGGAGAGGGAACACTGAAGCTTTCTTT
J: TRBJ2-1; D: TRBD2; V: TRBV7-8; size: -; CDR3: CASSLSARGDVDEQFF; DNA: TGTGCCAGCAGCTTATCTGCTCGGGGGGATGTCGATGAGCAGTTCTTC
J: TRBJ2-1; D: TRBD2; V: TRBV10-3; size: -; CDR3: CATDTSGGPTYNEQFF; DNA: TGTGCCACCGACACTAGCGGGGGTCCGACCTACAATGAGCAGTTCTTC
J: TRBJ1-1; D: -; V: TRBV5-1; size: -; CDR3: CASSLFGGLVTEAFF; DNA: TGCGCCAGCAGCTTGTTCGGGGGGCTGGTCACTGAAGCTTTCTTT
J: TRBJ2-1; D: -; V: TRBV6-5; size: -; CDR3: CASRALTRSEQFF; DNA: TGTGCCAGCAGGGCCCTTACACGTTCTGAGCAGTTCTTC
J: TRBJ1-2; D: -; V: TRBV7-3; size: -; CDR3: CASSLTGTGNGYTF; DNA: TGTGCCAGCAGCTTAACGGGAACAGGGAATGGCTACACCTTC
J: TRBJ1-1; D: -; V: TRBV9; size: -; CDR3: CASSGEQGNTEAFF; DNA: TGTGCCAGCAGCGGAGAACAGGGAAACACTGAAGCTTTCTTT
J: TRBJ1-1; D: TRBD1; V: TRBV2; size: -; CDR3: CASSERETGGAMSEAFF; DNA: TGTGCCAGCAGTGAACGCGAGACAGGGGGCGCCATGAGTGAAGCTTTCTTT
J: TRBJ1-6; D: TRBD1; V: TRBV5-1; size: many; CDR3: CASSLEGTGRSPLHF; DNA: TGCGCCAGCAGCTTGGAGGGGACAGGGCGCTCACCCCTCCACTTT
J: TRBJ2-5; D: -; V: TRBV2; size: -; CDR3: CASSYTQGIDETQYF; DNA: TGTGCCAGCAGCTACACGCAGGGGATAGATGAGACCCAGTACTTC
J: TRBJ2-6; D: TRBD1; V: TRBV7-9; size: -; CDR3: CASSETAWDRGMGANVLTF; DNA: TGTGCCAGCAGCGAGACAGCGTGGGACAGGGGGATGGGGGCCAACGTCCTGACTTTC
J: TRBJ2-3; D: -; V: TRBV6-5; size: -; CDR3: CASSRDYTDTQYF; DNA: TGTGCCAGCAGTCGCGACTACACAGATACGCAGTATTTT
J: TRBJ1-6; D: -; V: TRBV7-2; size: -; CDR3: CASSPEVMNSPLHF; DNA: TGTGCCAGCAGCCCAGAAGTTATGAATTCACCCCTCCACTTT
J: TRBJ1-3; D: -; V: TRBV12-3/TRBV12-4; size: -; CDR3: CASSSGNTIYF; DNA: TGTGCCAGCAGTTCGGGGAACACCATATATTTT
J: TRBJ1-5; D: -; V: TRBV7-6; size: -; CDR3: CASSLPGPGQPQHF; DNA: TGTGCCAGCAGTTTGCCAGGGCCAGGTCAGCCCCAGCATTTT
J: TRBJ1-4; D: -; V: TRBV12-2; size: -; CDR3: CASRLARGTAFNEKLFF; DNA: TGTGCAAGTCGCTTAGCGCGAGGGACAGCATTTAATGAAAAACTGTTTTTT